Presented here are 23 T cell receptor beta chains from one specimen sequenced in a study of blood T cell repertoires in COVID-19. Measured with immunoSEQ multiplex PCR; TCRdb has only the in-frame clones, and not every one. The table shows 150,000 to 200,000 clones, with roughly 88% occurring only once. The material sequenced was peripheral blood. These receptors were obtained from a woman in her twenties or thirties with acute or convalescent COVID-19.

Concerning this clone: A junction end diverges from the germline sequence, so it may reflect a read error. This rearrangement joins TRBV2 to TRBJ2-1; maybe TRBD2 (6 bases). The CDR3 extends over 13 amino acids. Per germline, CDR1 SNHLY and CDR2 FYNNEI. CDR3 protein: CASSEVAVKEQFF. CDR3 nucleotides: TGTGCCAGCAGCGAAGTAGCGGTTAAGGAGCAGTTCTTC.

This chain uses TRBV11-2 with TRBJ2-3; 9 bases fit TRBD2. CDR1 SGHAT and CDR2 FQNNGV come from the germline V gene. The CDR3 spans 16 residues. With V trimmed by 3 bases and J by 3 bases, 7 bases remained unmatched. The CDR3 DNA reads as TGTGCCAGCAGCTTGGCGGGAGGGCCGTTTACAGATACGCAGTATTTT. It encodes CASSLAGGPFTDTQYF.

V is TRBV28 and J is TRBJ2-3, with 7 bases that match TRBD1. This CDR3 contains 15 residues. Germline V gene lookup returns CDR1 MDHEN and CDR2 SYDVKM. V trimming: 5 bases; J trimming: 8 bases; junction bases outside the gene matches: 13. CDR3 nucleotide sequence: TGTGCCAGCAGTCCCCCGACAGGGAATAGCGCTACGCAGTATTTT. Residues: CASSPPTGNSATQYF.

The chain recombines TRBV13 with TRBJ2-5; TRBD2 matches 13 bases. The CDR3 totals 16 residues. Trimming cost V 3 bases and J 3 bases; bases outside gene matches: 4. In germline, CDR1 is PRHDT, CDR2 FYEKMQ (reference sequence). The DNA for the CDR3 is TGTGCCAGCAGCTTCACTAGCGGGAGGGATGAAGAGACCCAGTACTTC. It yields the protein CASSFTSGRDEETQYF.

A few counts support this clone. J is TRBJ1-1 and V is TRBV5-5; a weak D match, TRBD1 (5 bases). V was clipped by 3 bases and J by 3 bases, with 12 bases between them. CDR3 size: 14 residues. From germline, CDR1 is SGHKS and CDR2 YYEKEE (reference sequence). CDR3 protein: CASSWGLKDTEAFF. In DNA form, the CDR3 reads TGTGCCAGCAGCTGGGGCCTGAAGGACACTGAAGCTTTCTTT.

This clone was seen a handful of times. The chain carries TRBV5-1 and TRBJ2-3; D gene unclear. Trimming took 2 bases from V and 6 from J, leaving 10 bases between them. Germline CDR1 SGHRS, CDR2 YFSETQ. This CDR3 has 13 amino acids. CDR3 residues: CASSFRQLDTQYF. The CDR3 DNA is TGCGCCAGCAGCTTCCGACAACTGGATACGCAGTATTTT. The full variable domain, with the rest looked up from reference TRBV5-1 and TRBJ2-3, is KAGVTQTPRYLIKTRGQQVTLSCSPISGHRSVSWYQQTPGQGLQFLFEYFSETQRNKGNFPGRFSGRQFSNSRSEMNVSTLELGDSALYLCASSFRQLDTQYFGPGTRLTVL.

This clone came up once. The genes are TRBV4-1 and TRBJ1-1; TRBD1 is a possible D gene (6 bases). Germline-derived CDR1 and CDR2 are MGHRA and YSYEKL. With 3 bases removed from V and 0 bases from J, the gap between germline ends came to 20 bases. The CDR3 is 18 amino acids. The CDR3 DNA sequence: TGCGCCAGCAGCCACAAACCCCCGGCACAGGGAGTGAACACTGAAGCTTTCTTT. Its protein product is CASSHKPPAQGVNTEAFF.

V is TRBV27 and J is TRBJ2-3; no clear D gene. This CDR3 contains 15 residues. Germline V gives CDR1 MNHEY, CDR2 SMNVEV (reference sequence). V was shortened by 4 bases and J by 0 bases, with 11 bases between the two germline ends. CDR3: CASSSQPSSTDTQYF. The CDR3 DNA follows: TGTGCCAGCAGTTCACAGCCGTCTAGCACAGATACGCAGTATTTT.

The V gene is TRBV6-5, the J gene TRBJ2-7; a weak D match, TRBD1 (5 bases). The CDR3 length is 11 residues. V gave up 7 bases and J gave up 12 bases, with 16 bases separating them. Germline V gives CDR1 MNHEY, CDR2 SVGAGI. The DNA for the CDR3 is TGTGCCAGCAACGGACACCTCGGGTGGTACTTC. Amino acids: CASNGHLGWYF.

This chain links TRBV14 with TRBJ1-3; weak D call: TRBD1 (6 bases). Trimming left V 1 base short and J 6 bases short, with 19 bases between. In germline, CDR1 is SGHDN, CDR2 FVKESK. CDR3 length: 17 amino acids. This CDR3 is CASSQVRGQLRENTIYF. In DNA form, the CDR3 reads TGTGCCAGCAGCCAAGTAAGAGGACAGCTAAGAGAAAACACCATATATTTT.

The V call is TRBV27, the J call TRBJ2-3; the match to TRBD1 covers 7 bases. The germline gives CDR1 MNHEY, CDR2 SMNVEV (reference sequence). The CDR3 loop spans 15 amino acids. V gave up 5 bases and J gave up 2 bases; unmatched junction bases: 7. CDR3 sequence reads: CASSLQGIYTDTQYF. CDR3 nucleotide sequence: TGTGCCAGCAGTCTACAGGGGATTTACACAGATACGCAGTATTTT.

The DNA for the CDR3 is TGTGCCAGCGGACAGGGCGACTATAATTCACCCCTCCACTTT. Translation: CASGQGDYNSPLHF. The rearrangement uses TRBV2 and TRBJ1-6; TRBD1 matches at 8 bases. The germline gives CDR1 SNHLY, CDR2 FYNNEI. V was pared by 8 bases and J by 3 bases, with 3 bases of the junction left unmatched. The CDR3 sequence is 14 residues long. Variable domain in full (rest from reference TRBV2 and TRBJ1-6): EPEVTQTPSHQVTQMGQEVILRCVPISNHLYFYWYRQILGQKVEFLVSFYNNEISEKSEIFDDQFSVERPDGSNFTLKIRSTKLEDSAMYFCASGQGDYNSPLHFGNGTRLTVT.

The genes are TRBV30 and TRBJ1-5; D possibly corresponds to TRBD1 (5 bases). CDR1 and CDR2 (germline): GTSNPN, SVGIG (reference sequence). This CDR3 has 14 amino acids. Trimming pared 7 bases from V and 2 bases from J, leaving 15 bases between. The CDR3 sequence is CASKGKIRNQPQHF. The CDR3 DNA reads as TGTGCCTCGAAGGGGAAGATTCGCAATCAGCCCCAGCATTTT.

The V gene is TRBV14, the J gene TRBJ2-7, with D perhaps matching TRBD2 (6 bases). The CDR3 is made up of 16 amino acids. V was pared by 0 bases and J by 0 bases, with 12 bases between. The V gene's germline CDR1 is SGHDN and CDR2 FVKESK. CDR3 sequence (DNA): TGTGCCAGCAGCCAAGACCATGGAGGGAGCTCCTACGAGCAGTACTTC. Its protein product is CASSQDHGGSSYEQYF.

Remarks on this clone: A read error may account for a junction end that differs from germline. CDR3 coding DNA: TGTGCCAGCAGCTTAGCCGGGACTAAGGAAGATTTT. Protein: CASSLAGTKEDF. This chain uses TRBV5-4 with TRBJ2-3; 7 bases map to TRBD2. The germline V gene has CDR1 SGHNT and CDR2 YYREEE (reference sequence). This CDR3 is 12 amino acids long. Variable domain in full (rest from reference TRBV5-4 and TRBJ2-3): ETGVTQSPTHLIKTRGQQVTLRCSSQSGHNTVSWYQQALGQGPQFIFQYYREEENGRGNFPPRFSGLQFPNYSSELNVNALELDDSALYLCASSLAGTKEDFGPGTRLTVL.

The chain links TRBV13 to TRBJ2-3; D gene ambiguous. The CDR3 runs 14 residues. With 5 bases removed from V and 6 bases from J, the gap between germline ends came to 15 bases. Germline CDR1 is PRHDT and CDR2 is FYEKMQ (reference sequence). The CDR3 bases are TGTGCCAGCAGCCAGCGATCTATCGCGGATACGCAGTATTTT. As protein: CASSQRSIADTQYF.

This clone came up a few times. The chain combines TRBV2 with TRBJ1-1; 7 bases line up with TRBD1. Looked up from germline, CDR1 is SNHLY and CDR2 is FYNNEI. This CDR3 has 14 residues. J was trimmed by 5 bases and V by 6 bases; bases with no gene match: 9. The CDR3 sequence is CASRGDSTRTEAFF. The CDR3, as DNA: TGTGCCAGCAGAGGGGACAGCACCAGGACTGAAGCTTTCTTT.

The CDR3 sequence: CASSERGANVLTF. The CDR3 nucleotides are TGTGCCAGCAGTGAACGGGGGGCCAACGTCCTGACTTTC. V gene TRBV6-1 combines with J gene TRBJ2-6; unclear D gene. Germline-derived CDR1 and CDR2 are MNHNS and SASEGT. CDR3 length: 13 residues. Trimming removed 2 bases from V and 4 bases from J, with 3 bases in between.

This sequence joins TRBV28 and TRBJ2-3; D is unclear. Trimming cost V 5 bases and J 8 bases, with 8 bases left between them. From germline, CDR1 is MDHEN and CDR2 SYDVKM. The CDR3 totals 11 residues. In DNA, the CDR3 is TGTGCCAGCAGTACCCCAGGTACGCAGTATTTT. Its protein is CASSTPGTQYF. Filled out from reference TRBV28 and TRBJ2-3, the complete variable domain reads DVKVTQSSRYLVKRTGEKVFLECVQDMDHENMFWYRQDPGLGLRLIYFSYDVKMKEKGDIPEGYSVSREKKERFSLILESASTNQTSMYLCASSTPGTQYFGPGTRLTVL.

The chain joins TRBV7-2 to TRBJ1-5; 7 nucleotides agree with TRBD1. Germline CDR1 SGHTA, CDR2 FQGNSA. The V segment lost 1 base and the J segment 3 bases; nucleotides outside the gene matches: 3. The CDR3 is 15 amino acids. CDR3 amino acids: CASSLGTGLNQPQHF. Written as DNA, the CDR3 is TGTGCCAGCAGCTTAGGGACAGGCCTCAATCAGCCCCAGCATTTT.

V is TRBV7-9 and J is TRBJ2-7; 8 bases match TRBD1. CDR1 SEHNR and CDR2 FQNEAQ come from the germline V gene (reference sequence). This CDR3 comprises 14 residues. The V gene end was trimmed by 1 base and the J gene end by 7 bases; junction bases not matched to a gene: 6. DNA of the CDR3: TGTGCCAGCAGCTTAGGCACAGGGGGGAGGGAGCAGTACTTC. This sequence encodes CASSLGTGGREQYF.

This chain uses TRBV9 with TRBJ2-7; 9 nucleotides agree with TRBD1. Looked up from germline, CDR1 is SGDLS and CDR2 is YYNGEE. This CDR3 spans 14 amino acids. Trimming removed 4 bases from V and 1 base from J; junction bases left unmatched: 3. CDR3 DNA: TGTGCCAGCAGCACCGGGACAGGGTCCTACGAGCAGTACTTC. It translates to CASSTGTGSYEQYF.

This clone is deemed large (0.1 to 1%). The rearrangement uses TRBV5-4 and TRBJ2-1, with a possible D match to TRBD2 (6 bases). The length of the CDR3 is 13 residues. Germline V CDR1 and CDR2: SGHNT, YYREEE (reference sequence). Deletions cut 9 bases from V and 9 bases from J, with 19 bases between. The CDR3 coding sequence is TGTGCCATGACTAGTTTTAGGGCAGGTGAGCAGTTCTTC. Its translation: CAMTSFRAGEQFF.